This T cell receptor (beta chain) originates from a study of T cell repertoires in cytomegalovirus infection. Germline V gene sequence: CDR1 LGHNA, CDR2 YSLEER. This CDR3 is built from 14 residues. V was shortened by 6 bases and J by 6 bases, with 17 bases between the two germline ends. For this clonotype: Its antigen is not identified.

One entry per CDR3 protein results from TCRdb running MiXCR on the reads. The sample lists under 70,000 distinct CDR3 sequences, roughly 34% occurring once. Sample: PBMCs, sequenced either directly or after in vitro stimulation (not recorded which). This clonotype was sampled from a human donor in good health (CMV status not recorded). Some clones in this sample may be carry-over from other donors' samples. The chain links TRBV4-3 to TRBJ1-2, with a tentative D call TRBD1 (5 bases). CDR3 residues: CASSPLPGTHGYTF. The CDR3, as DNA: TGCGCCAGCAGTCCCCTTCCAGGGACCCATGGCTACACCTTC.